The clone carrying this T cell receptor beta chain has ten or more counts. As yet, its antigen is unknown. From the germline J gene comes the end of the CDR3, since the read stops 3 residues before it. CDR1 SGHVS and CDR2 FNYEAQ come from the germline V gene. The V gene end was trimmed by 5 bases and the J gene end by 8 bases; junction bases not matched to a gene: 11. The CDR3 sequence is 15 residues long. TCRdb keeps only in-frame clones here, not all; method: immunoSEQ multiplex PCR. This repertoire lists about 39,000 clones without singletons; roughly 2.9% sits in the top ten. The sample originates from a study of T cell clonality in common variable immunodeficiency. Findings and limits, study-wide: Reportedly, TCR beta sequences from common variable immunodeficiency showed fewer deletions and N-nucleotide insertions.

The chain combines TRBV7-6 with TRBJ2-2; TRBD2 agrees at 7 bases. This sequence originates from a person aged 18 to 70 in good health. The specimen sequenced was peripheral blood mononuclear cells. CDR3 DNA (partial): TGTGCCAGCAGCGAGACTAGCAGGGCCATAGGGGAG. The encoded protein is CASSETSRAIGE. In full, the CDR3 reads CASSETSRAIGELFF.